This T cell receptor (beta chain) was documented in a study of OX40 agonist ivuxolimab in advanced cancers. Study-wide results and limits: CD4+ and CD8+ T cells in blood underwent clonal expansion by week 6 at 0.1 to 3.0 mg/kg.

Germline CDR1 SGDLS, CDR2 YYNGEE. This CDR3 spans 18 amino acids. V shed 0 bases, J shed 3 bases, and the junction held 8 bases outside the gene matches. Turning to this clone: Its antigen is currently unknown.

Assay: immunoSEQ multiplex PCR; the TCRdb copy retains only in-frame clones and omits some. The sample shows fewer than 95,000 clones, around nine tenths of them seen only once. The receptor comes from an adult with an advanced solid tumor such as melanoma, head and neck, liver or kidney cancer. Source: CD4+ or CD8+ T cells sorted from blood, taken in a trial of the OX40 agonist ivuxolimab. This rearrangement joins TRBV9 to TRBJ2-2; 10 nucleotides agree with TRBD2. The CDR3 reads CASSVGVAGGGDTGELFF. Here the CDR3 DNA reads TGTGCCAGCAGCGTAGGGGTAGCGGGAGGAGGCGACACCGGGGAGCTGTTTTTT.